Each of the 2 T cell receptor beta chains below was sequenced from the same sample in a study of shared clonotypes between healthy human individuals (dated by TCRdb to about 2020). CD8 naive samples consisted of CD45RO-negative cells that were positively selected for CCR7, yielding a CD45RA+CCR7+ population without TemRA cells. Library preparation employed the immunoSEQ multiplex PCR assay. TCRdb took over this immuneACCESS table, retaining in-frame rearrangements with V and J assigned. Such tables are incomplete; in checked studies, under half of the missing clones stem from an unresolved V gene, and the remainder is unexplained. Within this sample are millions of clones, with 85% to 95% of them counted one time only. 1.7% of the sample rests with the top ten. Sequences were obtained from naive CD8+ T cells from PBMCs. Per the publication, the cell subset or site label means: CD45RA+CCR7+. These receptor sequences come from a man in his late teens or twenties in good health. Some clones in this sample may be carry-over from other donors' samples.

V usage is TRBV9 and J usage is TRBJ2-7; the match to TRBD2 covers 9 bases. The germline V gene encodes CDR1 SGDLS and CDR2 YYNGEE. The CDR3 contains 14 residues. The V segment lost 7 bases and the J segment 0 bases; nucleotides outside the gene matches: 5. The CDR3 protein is CASGRSGSSYEQYF. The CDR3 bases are TGTGCCAGCGGGCGTAGCGGGAGCTCCTACGAGCAGTACTTC.

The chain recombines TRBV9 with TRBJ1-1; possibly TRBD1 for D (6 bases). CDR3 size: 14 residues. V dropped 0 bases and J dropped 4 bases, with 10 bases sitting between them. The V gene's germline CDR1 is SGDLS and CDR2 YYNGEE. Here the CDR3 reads CASSVAGEGTEAFF. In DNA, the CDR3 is TGTGCCAGCAGCGTAGCAGGGGAGGGCACTGAAGCTTTCTTT.